The next 5 T cell receptor beta chains were all read from a single sample in a study of cytomegalovirus exposure and HLA in healthy donors listed by TCRdb under 2017. The library relied on the immunoSEQ multiplex PCR assay. For the multiplex PCR, a mixture combining 60 forward primers for TCR Vbeta segments and 13 reverse primers for TCR Jbeta segments was used. The clones in this table, taken by TCRdb from immuneACCESS, are in-frame only. Not every clone is retained; where verified, under half of the shortfall comes from an unresolved V gene, and the cause of the rest is unknown. The sample table holds 200,000 to 250,000 clones, of which around 89% were seen once. The ten top clones hold roughly 1% of the sample. The source material was PBMCs. These receptors were obtained from a woman between 18 and 29 years old in good health and CMV-seronegative.

The chain recombines TRBV2 with TRBJ2-5; 8 bases line up with TRBD1. Trimming removed 4 bases from V and 4 bases from J; junction bases left unmatched: 2. The CDR3 runs 13 residues. CDR1 SNHLY and CDR2 FYNNEI come from the germline V gene. CDR3 bases: TGTGCCAGCAGTGGGACAGGGCGAGAGACCCAGTACTTC. Translation gives CASSGTGRETQYF. Full variable domain (remainder filled in from reference TRBV2 and TRBJ2-5): EPEVTQTPSHQVTQMGQEVILRCVPISNHLYFYWYRQILGQKVEFLVSFYNNEISEKSEIFDDQFSVERPDGSNFTLKIRSTKLEDSAMYFCASSGTGRETQYFGPGTRLLVL.

This chain connects TRBV25-1 to TRBJ1-6; no clear D gene. V was shortened by 3 bases and J by 9 bases, with 18 bases between the two germline ends. The CDR3 is made up of 16 amino acids. Germline-derived CDR1 and CDR2 are MGHDK and SYGVNS. CDR3 region: CASSDPERRDGSPLHF. The CDR3 nucleotides read TGTGCCAGCAGTGATCCTGAAAGACGGGATGGTTCACCCCTCCACTTT.

Only a few counts were recorded for this clone. The chain links TRBV5-1 to TRBJ2-7, with a weak D call TRBD1 (7 bases). The V end was cut by 7 bases, the J end by 7 bases, with 18 bases between. CDR1 and CDR2 (germline): SGHRS, YFSETQ. The CDR3 runs to 13 residues. The CDR3 reads CASGIDRAGEQYF. The CDR3 DNA reads TGCGCCAGCGGTATCGACAGGGCGGGGGAGCAGTACTTC.

In DNA, the CDR3 is TGTGCCTGGAGTTTATCGGGAATCTACGAGCAGTACTTC. This codes for CAWSLSGIYEQYF. The V and J genes are TRBV30 and TRBJ2-7; possibly TRBD2 for D (5 bases). The CDR3 has 13 amino acids. V lost 2 bases, J lost 3 bases, and 11 bases lay in between. Germline loops: CDR1 GTSNPN, CDR2 SVGIG (reference sequence).

CDR3 nucleotides: TGCGCCAGCAGCCAAGACAGTGCCCCAGGCTACGAGCAGTACTTC. Its translation is CASSQDSAPGYEQYF. The V and J genes are TRBV4-1 and TRBJ2-7; D is undetermined. The CDR3 is made up of 15 amino acids. V gave up 0 bases and J gave up 3 bases, with 12 bases separating them. Germline lookup yields CDR1 MGHRA and CDR2 YSYEKL.